Below, 21 T cell receptor beta chains from the same sample are listed, as sequenced in a study of blood T cell repertoires in COVID-19. TCRdb's copy holds only in-frame clones and misses some; the assay was immunoSEQ multiplex PCR. The sample has about 220,000 clones; 86% are singletons. The specimen sequenced was PBMCs or T cells enriched from blood (not recorded which). The receptors were gathered from a woman aged 40 to 50 with acute COVID-19.

This CDR3 reads CASSYMRTAPTEAFF. DNA of the CDR3: TGTGCCAGCAGTTATATGCGGACAGCTCCGACTGAAGCTTTCTTT. The chain combines TRBV6-2 or TRBV6-3 with TRBJ1-1; TRBD1 is a possible D gene (6 bases). There are 15 residues in the CDR3. Trimming removed 3 bases from V and 5 bases from J, with 16 bases in between. Per germline, CDR1 MNHEY and CDR2 SVGEGT.

This chain connects TRBV7-2 to TRBJ2-1, with D unclear. The CDR3 consists of 12 residues. The germline gives CDR1 SGHTA, CDR2 FQGNSA. The ends were cut back, 3 bases at V and 6 bases at J, with 6 bases in the middle. As DNA, the CDR3 is TGTGCCAGCAGCTTCACTGGCAATGAGCAGTTCTTC. This encodes CASSFTGNEQFF.

The chain uses TRBV7-2 and TRBJ2-1; 10 bases line up with TRBD2. Unmatched junction bases numbered 4, after V lost 1 base and J lost 7 bases. Germline assignment: CDR1 SGHTA and CDR2 FQGNSA. This CDR3 contains 15 residues. The CDR3 loop reads CASSLGQRGGNEQFF. The CDR3 coding sequence is TGTGCCAGCAGCTTAGGTCAGCGGGGGGGAAATGAGCAGTTCTTC.

The rearrangement links TRBV4-2 to TRBJ2-1, with 12 bases matching TRBD2. Looked up from germline, CDR1 is LGHNA and CDR2 is YNFKEQ. V lost 4 bases and J lost 7; bases outside the gene matches: 8. CDR3 length equals 16 residues. The CDR3 bases are TGTGCCAGCAGCCCTCAGGGGCTAGCGGGGGGGAATGAGCAGTTCTTC. Its protein is CASSPQGLAGGNEQFF.

V gene TRBV19 combines with J gene TRBJ1-1, with D uncertain. CDR3 length: 14 amino acids. CDR1 is LNHDA and CDR2 is SQIVND in the germline V gene (reference sequence). V gave up 5 bases and J gave up 2 bases, with 12 bases separating them. CDR3 in amino acids: CASSLGLTNTEAFF. CDR3 coding DNA: TGTGCCAGTAGTCTAGGACTCACAAACACTGAAGCTTTCTTT.

The chain has TRBV25-1 and TRBJ1-1; 8 nucleotides align to TRBD1. The CDR3 contains 15 residues. Germline V gives CDR1 MGHDK, CDR2 SYGVNS. J gave up 0 bases and V 3 bases, and 3 bases lay outside the gene matches. CDR3 bases: TGTGCCAGCAGTGACGGACAGGGCATGAACACTGAAGCTTTCTTT. It encodes CASSDGQGMNTEAFF.

This clone is labeled medium-sized (0.01 to 0.1%). CDR3 sequence (DNA): TGCGCCAGCAGCCAAGAAGCGGGCCTCTACAATGAGCAGTTCTTC. This sequence encodes CASSQEAGLYNEQFF. The V gene is TRBV4-1, the J gene TRBJ2-1; the D gene is possibly TRBD2 (6 bases). The CDR3 consists of 15 residues. V dropped 0 bases and J dropped 3 bases, with 9 bases sitting between them. CDR1 and CDR2 from the germline V gene are MGHRA and YSYEKL.

The chain's CDR3 is CASSAQLHSGNTIYF. Written as DNA, the CDR3 is TGCGCCAGCAGTGCACAGCTCCACTCTGGAAACACCATATATTTT. The genes are TRBV10-2 and TRBJ1-3; D not resolved. CDR3 length: 15 amino acids. V was pared by 4 bases and J by 0 bases, with 10 bases between. CDR1 is WSHSY and CDR2 is SAAADI in the germline V gene.

This chain links TRBV5-5 with TRBJ2-7, with D maybe TRBD1 (5 bases). Germline lookup yields CDR1 SGHKS and CDR2 YYEKEE (reference sequence). The CDR3 runs 14 residues. V lost 3 bases and J lost 4, with 14 bases in between. The CDR3, as DNA: TGTGCCAGCAGCTCTCCGGACAAGCAATACGAGCAGTACTTC. This codes for CASSSPDKQYEQYF.

This clone was seen a single time. V is TRBV4-1 and J is TRBJ1-5, with a possible D match to TRBD1 (5 bases). The CDR3 runs 18 residues. V was cut by 3 bases and J by 0 bases, with 18 bases left in between. CDR1 is MGHRA, CDR2 YSYEKL, per germline. Written as DNA, the CDR3 is TGCGCCAGCAGCCAGGACACCGCGGCGCCTTATAGCAATCAGCCCCAGCATTTT. This encodes CASSQDTAAPYSNQPQHF.

For the CDR3, the DNA is TGTGCCAGTAGTATTTGGGGGCAGAACACTGAAGCTTTCTTT. This sequence encodes CASSIWGQNTEAFF. V is TRBV19 and J is TRBJ1-1; D might be TRBD1 (6 bases). The CDR3 covers 14 residues. Trimming left V 3 bases short and J 1 base short, with 9 bases between. The germline CDR1 and CDR2 sequences are LNHDA and SQIVND (reference sequence).

The J gene is TRBJ1-2, the V gene TRBV11-1; perhaps TRBD1 as D (6 bases). V lost 1 base and J lost 4, with 16 bases in between. CDR1 is SGHAT and CDR2 is FQDESV in the germline V gene (reference sequence). The CDR3 runs to 16 residues. The CDR3 sequence is CASSLEVAGAVYGYTF. CDR3 sequence (DNA): TGTGCCAGCAGCTTAGAGGTGGCAGGGGCCGTCTATGGCTACACCTTC. The full variable domain, in which reference TRBV11-1 and TRBJ1-2 provide the parts outside the CDR3, is EAEVAQSPRYKITEKSQAVAFWCDPISGHATLYWYRQILGQGPELLVQFQDESVVDDSQLPKDRFSAERLKGVDSTLKIQPAELGDSAMYLCASSLEVAGAVYGYTFGSGTRLTVV.

This chain joins TRBV7-2 and TRBJ2-1, with 9 bases lining up with TRBD2. The CDR3 runs to 15 residues. Per the germline V gene, CDR1 is SGHTA and CDR2 is FQGNSA. V shed 2 bases, J shed 7 bases, and the junction held 6 bases outside the gene matches. CDR3 nucleotide sequence: TGTGCCAGCAGCTTACCTGCGGGGGGGCGGAATGAGCAGTTCTTC. Translating it yields CASSLPAGGRNEQFF.

This rearrangement joins TRBV9 to TRBJ1-1; 10 positions match TRBD1. Germline lookup yields CDR1 SGDLS and CDR2 YYNGEE. V gave up 5 bases and J gave up 0 bases; unmatched junction bases: 7. The CDR3 runs 16 residues. The CDR3 coding sequence is TGTGCCAGCAGTGTCAAGGGACAGGGGTTGAACACTGAAGCTTTCTTT. This translates into CASSVKGQGLNTEAFF.

This clone has a single count. The rearrangement joins TRBV5-5 to TRBJ1-1, with D maybe TRBD1 (5 bases). Trimming removed 3 bases from V and 2 bases from J, with 17 bases in between. Germline-derived CDR1 and CDR2 are SGHKS and YYEKEE (reference sequence). CDR3 length: 16 residues. Here the CDR3 DNA reads TGTGCCAGCAGCTCTCTTCAGGACATTTCAAACACTGAAGCTTTCTTT. Amino acid sequence: CASSSLQDISNTEAFF.

The chain is built from TRBV4-2 and TRBJ1-1, with 9 bases matching TRBD1. Germline CDR1 is LGHNA and CDR2 is YNFKEQ. The CDR3 has 15 residues. The J segment lost 4 bases and the V segment lost 4 bases, leaving 7 bases of the junction unmatched. CDR3 bases: TGTGCCAGCAGCCCCGAACAGGGGGCAGGCACTGAAGCTTTCTTT. It encodes CASSPEQGAGTEAFF.

V gene TRBV7-8 combines with J gene TRBJ1-2, with D possibly matching TRBD1 (6 bases). Germline CDR1 reads SGHVS; CDR2 reads FQNEAQ. The ends were cut back, 5 bases at V and 6 bases at J, with 10 bases in the middle. The CDR3 is 12 residues long. CDR3 DNA: TGTGCCAGCAGCCAGGGACAAAATGGCTACACCTTC. As protein: CASSQGQNGYTF.

The rearrangement links TRBV18 to TRBJ1-4; D call uncertain. Between the trimmed V and J ends, which lost 2 bases and 10 bases, there was a span of 14 bases. This CDR3 has 14 amino acids. CDR1 and CDR2 from the germline V gene are KGHSH and LQKENI. CDR3 DNA sequence: TGTGCCAGCTCACCAGGGCCCAGTTCCGGAAAACTGTTTTTT. Protein sequence: CASSPGPSSGKLFF.

The chain recombines TRBV3-1 (or the pseudogene TRBV3-2) with TRBJ2-7, with TRBD2 matching 7 bases. CDR3 size: 17 residues. Germline loops: CDR1 LGHDT, CDR2 YNNKEL (reference sequence). V gave up 1 base and J gave up 0 bases; unmatched junction bases: 9. CDR3 coding DNA: TGTGCCAGCAGCCAAGCGCTCCTTGGGGGGGACTCCTACGAGCAGTACTTC. Translating gives CASSQALLGGDSYEQYF.

The CDR3 reads CASNSRQGPSGYTF. CDR3 nucleotides: TGTGCCAGTAACTCCCGACAGGGTCCCTCTGGCTACACCTTC. The chain is built from TRBV19 and TRBJ1-2; 7 bases match TRBD1. After removal of 7 bases from V and 7 bases from J, the junction contained 12 bases not matched to a gene. Germline loops: CDR1 LNHDA, CDR2 SQIVND (reference sequence). The CDR3 is 14 residues long.

This chain links TRBV7-2 with TRBJ2-1; TRBD1 might be the D (5 bases). Germline values: CDR1 SGHTA, CDR2 FQGNSA. Trimming removed 1 base at V and 4 bases at J, with 14 bases between. This CDR3 region has 16 residues. The CDR3 is CASSLEARQGYNEQFF. The CDR3 DNA follows: TGTGCCAGCAGCTTAGAGGCTAGGCAGGGTTACAATGAGCAGTTCTTC.